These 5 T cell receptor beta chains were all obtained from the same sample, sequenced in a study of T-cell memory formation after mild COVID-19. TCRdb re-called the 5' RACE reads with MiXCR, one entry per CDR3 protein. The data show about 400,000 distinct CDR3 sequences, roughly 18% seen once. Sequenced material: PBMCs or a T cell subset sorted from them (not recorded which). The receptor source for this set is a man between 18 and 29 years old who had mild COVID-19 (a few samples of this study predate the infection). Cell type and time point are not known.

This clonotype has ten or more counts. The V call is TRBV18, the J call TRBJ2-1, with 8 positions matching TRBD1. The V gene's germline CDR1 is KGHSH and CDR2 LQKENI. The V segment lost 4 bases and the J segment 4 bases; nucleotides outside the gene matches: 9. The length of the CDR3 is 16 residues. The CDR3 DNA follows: TGTGCCAGCTCACTTAATCAGGGGGCGAAGTACAATGAGCAGTTCTTC. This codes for CASSLNQGAKYNEQFF. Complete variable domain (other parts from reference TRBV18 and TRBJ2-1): NAGVMQNPRHLVRRRGQEARLRCSPMKGHSHVYWYRQLPEEGLKFMVYLQKENIIDESGMPKERFSAEFPKEGPSILRIQQVVRGDSAAYFCASSLNQGAKYNEQFFGPGTRLTVL.

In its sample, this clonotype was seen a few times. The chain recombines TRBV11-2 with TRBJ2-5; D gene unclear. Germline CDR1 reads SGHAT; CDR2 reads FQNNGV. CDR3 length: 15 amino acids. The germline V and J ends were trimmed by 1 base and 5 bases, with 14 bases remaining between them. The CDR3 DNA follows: TGTGCCAGCAGCTTAGTATTTAGTAGAGTCGAGACCCAGTACTTC. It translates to CASSLVFSRVETQYF.

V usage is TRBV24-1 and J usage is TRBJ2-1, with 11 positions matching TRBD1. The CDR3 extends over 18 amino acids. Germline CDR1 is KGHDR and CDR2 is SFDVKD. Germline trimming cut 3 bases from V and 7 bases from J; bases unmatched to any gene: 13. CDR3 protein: CATSDPHSRDRGGNEQFF. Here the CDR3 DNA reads TGTGCCACCAGTGATCCCCACTCCCGGGACAGGGGGGGAAATGAGCAGTTCTTC.

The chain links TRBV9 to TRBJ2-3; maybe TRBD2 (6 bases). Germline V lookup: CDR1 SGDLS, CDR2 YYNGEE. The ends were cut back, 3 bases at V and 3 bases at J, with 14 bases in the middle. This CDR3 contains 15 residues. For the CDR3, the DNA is TGTGCCAGCAGCGCGAGGGACTCATTGACAGATACGCAGTATTTT. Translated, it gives CASSARDSLTDTQYF.

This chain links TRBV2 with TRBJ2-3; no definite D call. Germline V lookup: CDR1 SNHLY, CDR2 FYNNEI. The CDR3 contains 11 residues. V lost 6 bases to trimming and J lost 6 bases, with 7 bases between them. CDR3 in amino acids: CASSDPDTQYF. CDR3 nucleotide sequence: TGTGCCAGCAGCGACCCCGATACGCAGTATTTT.